This T cell receptor (beta chain) was identified in a study of blood T cell repertoires in COVID-19. The wider study: Spain, Italy and the United States supplied samples that represented acute and convalescent COVID-19.

Under the authors' procedure: The authors estimated nucleated cell counts from reference gene primer amplification. Produced via immunoSEQ multiplex PCR; TCRdb's table is partial and in-frame only. That table is the source of V, J and clone size, and D and trimming were worked out from the DNA. The sample has around 64,000 clones; around 83% are singletons. The CDR3 contains 17 residues. The germline V gene has CDR1 MGHRA and CDR2 YSYEKL. Germline trimming cut 3 bases from V and 4 bases from J; bases unmatched to any gene: 13. The material sequenced was peripheral blood. The clonotype comes from a human donor in a cohort sampled during active COVID-19. The rearrangement links TRBV4-1 to TRBJ2-3, with 7 bases fitting TRBD1. Here the CDR3 DNA reads TGCGCCAGCAGCCAGAGTTTGAGCAGGGGGTCCGCAGATACGCAGTATTTT. Encoded protein: CASSQSLSRGSADTQYF.